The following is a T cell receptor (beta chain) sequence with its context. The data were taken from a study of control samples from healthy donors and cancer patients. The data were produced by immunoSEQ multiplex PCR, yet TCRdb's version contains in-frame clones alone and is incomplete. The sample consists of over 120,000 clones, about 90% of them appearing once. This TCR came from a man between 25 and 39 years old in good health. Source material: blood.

CDR3 residues: CASSAPQGSDPDTQYF. The DNA for the CDR3 is TGTGCCAGCAGCGCCCCCCAGGGGTCCGATCCAGATACGCAGTATTTT. The rearrangement uses TRBV9 and TRBJ2-3; a weak D match, TRBD1 (6 bases). The germline CDR1 and CDR2 sequences are SGDLS and YYNGEE. V was shortened by 3 bases and J by 4 bases, with 18 bases between the two germline ends. This CDR3 region has 16 residues.